This T cell receptor beta chain emerged from a study of T cells after yellow fever vaccination. TCRdb used MiXCR to reprocess the 5' RACE reads, holding one entry per CDR3 protein. The table lists under 550,000 distinct CDR3 sequences, 21% of them singletons. As to this clonotype: Its matching antigen is unknown.

Study observations and caveats: Although most clonotypes did not, a small share appeared in both CD4 and CD8 compartments.

This CDR3 contains 15 residues. Germline V gene lookup returns CDR1 LGHNA and CDR2 YSLEER. V lost 1 base and J 3 bases, leaving 13 bases between the germline ends. The sample consisted of PBMCs, taken 21 days after the first yellow fever vaccination. The chain carries TRBV4-3 and TRBJ2-7; maybe TRBD2 (6 bases). This clonotype was sampled from a man in his late teens or twenties who received the YFV17D yellow fever vaccine. The CDR3 spells CASSQGTSPSYEQYF. CDR3 in DNA: TGCGCCAGCAGCCAAGGTACTAGCCCCAGCTACGAGCAGTACTTC.